The clone carrying this T cell receptor (beta chain) was observed a few times. No antigen is known for it. These data belong to a study of T-cell reconstitution after alpha-beta-depleted transplantation in children. Broader study findings: At the one-year point after transplant, T-cell counts and TCRbeta diversity were found to come mostly from T cells that had been newly produced.

V trimming: 4 bases; J trimming: 3 bases; junction bases outside the gene matches: 13. Germline assignment: CDR1 SGHRS and CDR2 YFSETQ. The CDR3 is 18 amino acids. Preparation of the TCRbeta library used unique molecular identifiers. MiXCR, run by TCRdb on the PCR reads, gives a single entry per CDR3 protein. The sample lists about 300,000 distinct CDR3 sequences, just over 7.5% occurring once. The source of this sequence is a female patient aged 2-9 years who had a stem cell transplant for Fanconi anemia, so the T cells may come from the graft donor. V is TRBV5-1 and J is TRBJ2-2, with 9 bases aligning to TRBD1. Sequenced material: peripheral blood, taken 360 days after TCRalphabeta/CD19-depleted stem cell transplant. The CDR3 spells CASSPFLSGQGYTGELFF. In nucleotides, the CDR3 is TGCGCCAGCAGCCCGTTTCTTTCGGGACAGGGCTACACCGGGGAGCTGTTTTTT.